This paragraph reports one T cell receptor beta chain. Its antigen remains unidentified. This table comes from immunoSEQ multiplex PCR, and its TCRdb copy is limited to in-frame clones, with some not included. The sample shows 980,000 or so clones, 60% to 85% of them seen only once. V was pared by 10 bases and J by 2 bases, with 7 bases of the junction left unmatched. Germline values: CDR1 MNHNS, CDR2 SASEGT. The CDR3 totals 15 residues. The data are from a study of shared clonotypes between healthy human individuals. Broader study findings: With a handful of donors compared, about 5.2% of naive CD4 clonotypes were shared. Clonotype sharing across donors was expected to vary with sequencing depth.

This TCR was sampled from a man younger than 35 in good health. The specimen was memory CD4+ T cells sorted from blood. Subset meaning: CD45RA-negative fraction. This sequence joins TRBV6-1 and TRBJ1-6, with 8 positions matching TRBD1. The CDR3 coding sequence is TGTGCCACTAGGGACAGGCTTACCTATAATTCACCCCTCCACTTT. Translating gives CATRDRLTYNSPLHF.